The T cell receptor (beta chain) under discussion was sequenced for a study of blood T cell repertoires in COVID-19. Study overall: The United States, Italy and Spain were the sources of the acute and convalescent COVID-19 samples. The analysed material was cDNA or gDNA that came from T cells, B-cell-depleted T cells, or PBMCs.

The V end was cut by 8 bases, the J end by 3 bases, with 19 bases between. This CDR3 spans 15 amino acids. Germline assignment: CDR1 LNHDA and CDR2 SQIVND (reference sequence). Per the original methods: Amplification of reference gene primers provided the estimated nucleated cell counts. The data were produced by immunoSEQ multiplex PCR, yet TCRdb's version contains in-frame clones alone and is incomplete. The DNA was the basis for D and trimming; V, J and clone size are from that table. Found here are 200,000 to 250,000 clones, roughly 86% of them singletons; the top ten hold 2.5% to 3.5%. The source is an older woman with acute or convalescent COVID-19. Specimen: peripheral blood. J is TRBJ2-5 and V is TRBV19; possibly TRBD2 for D (5 bases). The DNA for the CDR3 is TGTGCCAGTTCCCCCCCCGGTGTGGGAGAAGAGACCCAGTACTTC. Translation: CASSPPGVGEETQYF.